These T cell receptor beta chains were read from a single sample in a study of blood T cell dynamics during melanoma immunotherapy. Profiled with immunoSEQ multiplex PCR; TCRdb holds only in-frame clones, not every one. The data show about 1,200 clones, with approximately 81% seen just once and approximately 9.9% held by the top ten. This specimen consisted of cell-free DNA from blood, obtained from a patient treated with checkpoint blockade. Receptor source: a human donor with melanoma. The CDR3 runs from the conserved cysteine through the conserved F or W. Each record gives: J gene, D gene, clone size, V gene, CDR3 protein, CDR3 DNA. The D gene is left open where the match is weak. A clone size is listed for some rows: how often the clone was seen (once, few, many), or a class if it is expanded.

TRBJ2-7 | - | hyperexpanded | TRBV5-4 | CASSLAGGSSYEQYF | TGTGCCAGCAGCTTGGCCGGGGGAAGCTCCTACGAGCAGTACTTC
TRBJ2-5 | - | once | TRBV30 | CAWTPPNRPLKTQYF | TGTGCCTGGACCCCCCCTAATCGGCCCCTAAAGACCCAGTACTTC
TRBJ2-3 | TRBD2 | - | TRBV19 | CASSREGRLARFTDTQYF | TGTGCCAGTAGTAGGGAAGGGAGACTAGCGAGATTTACAGATACGCAGTATTTT
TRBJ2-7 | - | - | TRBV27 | CASSSPLEGYEQYF | TGTGCCAGCAGTTCGCCCCTCGAGGGTTACGAGCAGTACTTC
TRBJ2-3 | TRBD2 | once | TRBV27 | CASSPSGGGTDTQYF | TGTGCCAGCAGTCCTAGCGGGGGCGGAACAGATACGCAGTATTTT
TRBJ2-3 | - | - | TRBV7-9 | CASREDSAPSDF | TGTGCCAGCAGAGAGGACAGTGCCCCTTCTGATTTT
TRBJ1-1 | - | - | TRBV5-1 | CASSLGILGTTEAFF | TGCGCCAGCAGCTTGGGGATTCTGGGGACCACTGAAGCTTTCTTT
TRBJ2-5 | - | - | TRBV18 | CASSLTGFETQYF | TGTGCCAGCTCACTAACAGGGTTCGAGACCCAGTACTTC
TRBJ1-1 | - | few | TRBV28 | CASSFLNTEAFF | TGTGCCAGCAGTTTTCTGAACACTGAAGCTTTCTTT
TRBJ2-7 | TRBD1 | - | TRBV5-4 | CASSVDRVHEQYF | TGTGCCAGCAGCGTGGACAGGGTCCACGAGCAGTACTTC
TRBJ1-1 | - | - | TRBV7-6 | CASSFANTEAFF | TGTGCCAGCAGCTTTGCGAACACTGAAGCTTTCTTT
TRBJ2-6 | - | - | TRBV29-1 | CSVVMWDSGANVLTF | TGCAGCGTTGTTATGTGGGACTCTGGGGCCAACGTCCTGACTTTC
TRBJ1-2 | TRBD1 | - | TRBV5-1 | CASSSDRTGRGYTF | TGCGCCAGCAGCTCGGACCGGACAGGTCGAGGCTACACCTTC
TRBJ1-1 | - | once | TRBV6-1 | CASFGANTEAFF | TGTGCCAGCTTCGGGGCAAACACTGAAGCTTTCTTT
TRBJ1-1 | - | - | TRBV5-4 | CASSLAGRNTEAFF | TGTGCCAGCAGCTTGGCAGGGAGGAACACTGAAGCTTTCTTT
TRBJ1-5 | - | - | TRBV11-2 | CASSLGTAYSNQPQHF | TGTGCCAGCAGCTTAGGGACGGCGTATAGCAATCAGCCCCAGCATTTT
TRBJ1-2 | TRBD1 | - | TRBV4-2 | CASSTRTGYGYTF | TGTGCCAGCAGCACCCGGACAGGCTATGGCTACACCTTC
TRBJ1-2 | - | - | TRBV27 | CASTGPGGNGYTF | TGTGCCAGCACCGGACCCGGGGGGAATGGCTACACCTTC
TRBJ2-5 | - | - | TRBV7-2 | CASSRDGKETQYF | TGTGCCAGCAGCCGGGACGGTAAAGAGACCCAGTACTTC
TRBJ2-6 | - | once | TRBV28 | CASSLKGYNVLTF | TGTGCCAGCAGTTTGAAGGGGTACAACGTCCTGACTTTC
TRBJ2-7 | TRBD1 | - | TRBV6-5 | CASRRTGGNEQYF | TGTGCCAGCAGGCGGACAGGGGGCAACGAGCAGTACTTC
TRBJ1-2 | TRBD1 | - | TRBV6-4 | CASRDRANYGYTF | TGTGCCAGCCGCGACAGGGCCAACTATGGCTACACCTTC
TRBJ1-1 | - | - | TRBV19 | CASSIAGSFGSTEAFF | TGTGCCAGTAGTATCGCCGGGAGTTTCGGTAGCACTGAAGCTTTCTTT
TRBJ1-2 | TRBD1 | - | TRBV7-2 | CASSLSPMGQRYGYTF | TGTGCCAGCAGCCTCTCCCCCATGGGACAGAGATATGGCTACACCTTC
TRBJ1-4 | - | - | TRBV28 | CASSFTRVGEKLFF | TGTGCCAGCAGTTTTACAAGAGTAGGTGAAAAACTGTTTTTT
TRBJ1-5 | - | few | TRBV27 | CASRVLDGSNQPQHF | TGTGCCAGCAGGGTACTAGATGGGAGCAATCAGCCCCAGCATTTT
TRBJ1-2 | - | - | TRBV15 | CATSRDQTGRDGYTF | TGTGCCACCAGCAGAGATCAAACGGGGCGCGACGGCTACACCTTC
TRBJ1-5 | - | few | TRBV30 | CAWSVYREDQPQHF | TGTGCCTGGAGTGTGTACAGGGAGGATCAGCCCCAGCATTTT
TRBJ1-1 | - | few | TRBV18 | CASRDTGMNTEAFF | TGTGCCAGCCGAGACACGGGCATGAACACTGAAGCTTTCTTT
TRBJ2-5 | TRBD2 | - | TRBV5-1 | CASSEAGGQETQYF | TGCGCCAGCAGCGAAGCGGGGGGGCAAGAGACCCAGTACTTC
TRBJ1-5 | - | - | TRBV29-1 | CSVEDHGGNQPQHF | TGCAGCGTTGAAGATCATGGGGGCAATCAGCCCCAGCATTTT
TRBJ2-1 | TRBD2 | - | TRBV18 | CASSPILAGGIYNEQFF | TGTGCCAGCTCACCAATACTAGCGGGAGGAATCTACAATGAGCAGTTCTTC
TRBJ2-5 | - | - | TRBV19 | CASSIGGRQTEETQYF | TGTGCCAGTAGTATAGGGGGCAGGCAGACCGAAGAGACCCAGTACTTC
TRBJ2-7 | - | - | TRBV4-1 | CASSQVDASPDEQYF | TGCGCCAGCAGCCAAGTTGACGCTAGCCCGGACGAGCAGTACTTC
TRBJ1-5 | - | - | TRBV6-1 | CASTSFGQPQHF | TGTGCCAGCACCTCTTTTGGTCAGCCCCAGCATTTT
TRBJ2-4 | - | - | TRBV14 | CASSQGNIQYF | TGTGCCAGCAGCCAAGGGAACATTCAGTACTTC
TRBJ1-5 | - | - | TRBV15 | CATSRGKGGDSNQPQHF | TGTGCCACCAGCAGAGGGAAGGGGGGGGATAGCAATCAGCCCCAGCATTTT
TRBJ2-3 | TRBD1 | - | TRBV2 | CASMGQLSTDTQYF | TGTGCCAGCATGGGACAGCTGAGCACAGATACGCAGTATTTT
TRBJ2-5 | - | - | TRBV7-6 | CASSLGFGGSQETQYF | TGTGCCAGCAGCTTAGGGTTCGGCGGATCTCAAGAGACCCAGTACTTC
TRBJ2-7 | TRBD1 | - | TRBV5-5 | CASSPWTGTSYEQYF | TGTGCCAGCAGCCCTTGGACAGGTACGTCCTACGAGCAGTACTTC
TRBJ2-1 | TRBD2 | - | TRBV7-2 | CASSSLPGLAGVSEQFF | TGTGCCAGCAGCTCCCTCCCGGGACTAGCGGGAGTGAGTGAGCAGTTCTTC
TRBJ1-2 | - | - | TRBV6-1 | CASILGISGYGYTF | -
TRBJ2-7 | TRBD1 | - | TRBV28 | CASSLPTGTGGSEQYF | TGTGCCAGCAGTCTCCCCACCGGGACAGGGGGTTCCGAGCAGTACTTC
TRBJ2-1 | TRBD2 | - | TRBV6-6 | CASSYGGRGEQFF | TGTGCCAGCAGTTACGGCGGGAGAGGTGAGCAGTTCTTC
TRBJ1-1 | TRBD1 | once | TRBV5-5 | CASSWGQGTIEAFF | TGTGCCAGCAGCTGGGGACAGGGGACGATTGAAGCTTTCTTT
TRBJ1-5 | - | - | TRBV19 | CASSIGHQQPQHF | TGTGCCAGTAGTATAGGCCACCAGCAGCCCCAGCATTTT
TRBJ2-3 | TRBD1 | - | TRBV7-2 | CASSPKQGATDTQYF | TGTGCCAGCAGCCCCAAACAGGGGGCCACAGATACGCAGTATTTT
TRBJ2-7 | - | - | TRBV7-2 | CASSLSPSYEQYF | TGTGCCAGCAGCTTATCCCCCTCCTACGAGCAGTACTTC
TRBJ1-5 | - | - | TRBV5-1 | CASSLGGANQPQHF | TGCGCCAGCAGCCTGGGGGGGGCCAATCAGCCCCAGCATTTT
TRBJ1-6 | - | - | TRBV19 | CASGPNSYNSPLHF | TGTGCCAGTGGACCGAACTCCTATAATTCACCCCTCCACTTT
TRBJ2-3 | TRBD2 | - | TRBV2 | CASSALAGGLGTQYF | TGTGCCAGCAGTGCTCTAGCGGGGGGGCTCGGTACGCAGTATTTT
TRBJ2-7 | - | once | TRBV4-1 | CASSQSVGGAYEQYF | TGCGCCAGCAGCCAATCCGTGGGGGGAGCCTACGAGCAGTACTTC
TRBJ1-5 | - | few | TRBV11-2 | CASSSPWEPQHF | TGTGCCAGCAGCTCCCCCTGGGAGCCCCAGCATTTT
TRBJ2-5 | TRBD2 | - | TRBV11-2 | CASSLGRLADFGQETQYF | TGTGCCAGCAGCTTAGGACGACTAGCGGACTTTGGACAAGAGACCCAGTACTTC
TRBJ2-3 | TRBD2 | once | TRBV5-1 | CASSAGLAGGSLFTDTQYF | TGCGCCAGCAGCGCCGGACTAGCGGGAGGATCCCTATTCACAGATACGCAGTATTTT
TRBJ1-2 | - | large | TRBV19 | CASSIDKQGGGYTF | TGTGCCAGTAGTATCGATAAACAGGGCGGAGGCTACACCTTC
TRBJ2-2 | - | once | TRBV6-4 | CASSDGDTGELFF | TGTGCCAGCAGTGACGGGGACACCGGGGAGCTGTTTTTT